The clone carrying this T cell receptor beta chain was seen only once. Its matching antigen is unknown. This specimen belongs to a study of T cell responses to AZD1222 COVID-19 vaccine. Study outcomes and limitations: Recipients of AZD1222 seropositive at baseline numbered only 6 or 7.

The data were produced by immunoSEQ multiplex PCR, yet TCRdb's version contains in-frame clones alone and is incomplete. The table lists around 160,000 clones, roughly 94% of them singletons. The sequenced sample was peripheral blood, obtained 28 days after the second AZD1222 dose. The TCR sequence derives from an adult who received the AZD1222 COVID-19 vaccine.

In DNA, the CDR3 is TGTGCCAGCAGCTTAGGCGGGGCAGGGGGGGAGACCCAGTACTTC. This sequence encodes CASSLGGAGGETQYF. The rearrangement joins TRBV11-2 to TRBJ2-5; TRBD1 might be the D (7 bases). Trimming pared 1 base from V and 5 bases from J, leaving 14 bases between. The CDR3 is 15 residues long. CDR1 is SGHAT, CDR2 FQNNGV, per germline.